This T cell receptor beta chain was identified during a study of T cell repertoires in cytomegalovirus infection. Study summary: Public TCR beta signatures indicated both CMV infection and matching HLA type. Study-wide results and limits: Within the response measured ex vivo, HLA-C-restricted CMV-specific TCR beta clonotypes were dominant.

TCRdb re-derived calls from the reads in MiXCR, one entry per CDR3 protein. Among some 230,000 distinct CDR3 sequences listed, 22% were seen once. The V gene end was trimmed by 6 bases and the J gene end by 5 bases; junction bases not matched to a gene: 7. Germline V CDR1 and CDR2: MNHEY, SVGAGI. CDR3 size: 14 residues. Worth noting for this clonotype: Its antigen remains unknown.

The clonotype originates from a human donor in good health (CMV status not recorded). Some clones in this sample may be carry-over from other donors' samples. Sequencing used CD8+ T cells from PBMCs. The rearrangement joins TRBV6-5 to TRBJ2-5; 9 bases align to TRBD1. This CDR3 is CASSNRGLRETQYF. CDR3 nucleotides: TGTGCCAGCAGCAACAGGGGGCTGCGGGAGACCCAGTACTTC.